Reported below is one T cell receptor (beta chain). Its target is not known. Unique molecular identifiers were used to barcode this TCRbeta library. TCRdb ran MiXCR on the PCR reads and lists one entry per CDR3 protein. The sample consists of hundreds of thousands of distinct CDR3 sequences, roughly 15% of them appearing once. The sample comes from a study of T-cell reconstitution after alpha-beta-depleted transplantation in children. The study's findings and limits: Several hundred rapidly expanded clones from non-depleted graft cells reportedly supplied alpha-beta T cells about two months post-transplant. Day-60 TCRbeta diversity that was high in some patients was derived from surviving recipient T cells and thymic progenitors. T cells produced anew were the main source of T-cell counts and diversity one year after transplant.

The CDR3 is 17 residues long. Trimming left V 0 bases short and J 1 base short, with 14 bases between. CDR1 KGHSH and CDR2 LQKENI come from the germline V gene. This rearrangement joins TRBV18 to TRBJ2-3; D is perhaps TRBD2 (5 bases). The receptor comes from a male patient between 10 and 17 years old who had a stem cell transplant for acute lymphoblastic leukemia, so the T cells may come from the graft donor. The sample consisted of PBMCs, mostly from graft donor cells, taken 360 days after TCRalphabeta/CD19-depleted stem cell transplant. CDR3: CASSPPASLWGTDTQYF. For the CDR3, the DNA is TGTGCCAGCTCACCACCGGCTAGCTTGTGGGGCACAGATACGCAGTATTTT.